This TCR beta chain was recorded in a study of shared clonotypes between healthy human individuals. Researchers ran the assay at a deep level. Original processing methods: ImmunoSEQ output lacked quality scores and full-length reads, limiting matched filtering. Sequencing used immunoSEQ multiplex PCR; TCRdb keeps in-frame clones, though not all of them. That table supplies the V and J calls and clone size; D and trimming were determined from the DNA. This table holds about 2.2 million clones, 93% found once. The V gene's germline CDR1 is SGHNT and CDR2 YYREEE (reference sequence). Deletions cut 0 bases from V and 0 bases from J, with 12 bases between. This CDR3 contains 16 residues. Only CD45RO-negative cells positively selected for CCR7 counted as naive CD8 cells, so terminally differentiated effector memory CD45RA+ cells were excluded.

This clonotype was obtained from a young man in good health. Some clones in this sample may be carry-over from other donors' samples. The chain employs TRBV5-4 and TRBJ1-1; tentative D call: TRBD1 (5 bases). Sequencing input: naive CD8+ T cells from PBMCs. The CDR3 DNA is TGTGCCAGCAGCTTGGAGGGGTCGATCATGAACACTGAAGCTTTCTTT. Translation gives CASSLEGSIMNTEAFF.